This T cell receptor beta chain was recorded in a study of T cell responses to AZD1222 COVID-19 vaccine. Study-wide background: Second doses that came at about 4 or about 12 weeks were put together.

Study-wide results and caveats: White British ancestry dominated among donors, who included more females, and clonal diversity was possibly underestimated.

The V gene lost 4 bases and the J gene lost 1 base, with 4 bases spanning the gap. The CDR3 has 12 residues. To note about this clone: Its specificity is unknown.

Sequenced by immunoSEQ multiplex PCR; TCRdb stores in-frame clones only, minus some. The sample yields about 200,000 clones, about 86% seen once. This chain uses TRBV12-3 or TRBV12-4 with TRBJ1-1; D unresolved. This specimen was peripheral blood, taken on day 0 of AZD1222 vaccination. The clonotype originates from an adult in good health. CDR3 DNA sequence: TGTGCCAGCAGTTGGTCGAACACTGAAGCTTTCTTT. It yields the protein CASSWSNTEAFF.